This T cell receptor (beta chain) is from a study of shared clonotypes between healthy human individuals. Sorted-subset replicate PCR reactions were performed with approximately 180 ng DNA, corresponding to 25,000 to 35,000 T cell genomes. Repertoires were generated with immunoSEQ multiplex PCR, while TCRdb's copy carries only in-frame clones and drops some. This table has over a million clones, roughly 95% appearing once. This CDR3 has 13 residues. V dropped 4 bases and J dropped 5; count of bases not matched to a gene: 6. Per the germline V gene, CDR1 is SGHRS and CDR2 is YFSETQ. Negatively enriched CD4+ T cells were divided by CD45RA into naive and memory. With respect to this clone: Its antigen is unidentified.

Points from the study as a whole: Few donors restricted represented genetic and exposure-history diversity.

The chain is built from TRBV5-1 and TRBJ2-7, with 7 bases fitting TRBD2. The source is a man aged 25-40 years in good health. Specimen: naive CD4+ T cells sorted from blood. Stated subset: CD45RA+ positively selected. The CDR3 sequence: CASSRDYLDEQYF. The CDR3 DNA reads TGCGCCAGCAGCCGGGACTATTTGGACGAGCAGTACTTC.